These T cell receptor beta chains were read from a single sample in a study of blood T cell repertoires in COVID-19. The protocol was immunoSEQ multiplex PCR, while the TCRdb copy is restricted to in-frame clones and leaves out a portion. The sample lists around 84,000 clones; roughly 77% were seen once. Sequenced input: peripheral blood. Receptors were obtained from a man in his fifties or sixties with active or convalescent COVID-19. Each CDR3 is given with its conserved first and last residue. The D gene is left open where the match is weak. Some rows mark clone size as missing; the rest say once, few, many or name a class of expanded clone.

j_call,clone_size,d_call,v_call,cdr3_nt,cdr3_aa
TRBJ1-1,-,-,TRBV29-1,TGCAGCGTTGTACAGCTTACGAACACTGAAGCTTTCTTT,CSVVQLTNTEAFF
TRBJ2-1,-,-,TRBV21-1,TGTGCCAGCAGCAACAATGCTATAGCAGACGAGCAGTTCTTC,CASSNNAIADEQFF
TRBJ1-1,-,-,TRBV19,TGTGCCAGTAGCTCCCAAAGGGGCACTGAAGCTTTCTTT,CASSSQRGTEAFF
TRBJ2-2,-,TRBD2,TRBV19,TGTGCCAGTAGTATCAGGCGAGCGGGGGGGCCCGGGGAGCTGTTTTTT,CASSIRRAGGPGELFF
TRBJ2-7,-,-,TRBV9,TGTGCCAGCAGCGTTGGGGGACTCTACGAGCAGTACTTC,CASSVGGLYEQYF
TRBJ2-2,-,TRBD2,TRBV5-4,TGTGCCAGCAGCTTGTTGAAGCGGGGGGGCCGAGGAGGCGGGGAGCTGTTTTTT,CASSLLKRGGRGGGELFF
TRBJ2-5,-,-,TRBV5-6,TGTGCCAGCAGCTTGGGCGGGATCGGGACCCAGTACTTC,CASSLGGIGTQYF
TRBJ2-2,-,-,TRBV11-2,TGTGCCAGCAGCCAAAATGCCGGCGGGGAGCTGTTTTTT,CASSQNAGGELFF
TRBJ2-1,-,TRBD1,TRBV29-1,TGCAGCGCTGTAAGGGGGACAGGGCACAATGAGCAGTTCTTC,CSAVRGTGHNEQFF
TRBJ1-2,-,TRBD1,TRBV5-6,TGTGCCAGCAGCTTGACAGGGGCGAACTACCGCTATGGCTACACCTTC,CASSLTGANYRYGYTF
TRBJ2-5,-,-,TRBV5-1,TGCGCCAGCAGCCCACTAGGCCAAGAGACCCAGTACTTC,CASSPLGQETQYF
TRBJ2-7,-,-,TRBV5-1,TGCGCCAGCAGCTTGGGTAGCTCCTACGAGCAGTACTTC,CASSLGSSYEQYF
TRBJ2-5,few,-,TRBV19,TGTGCCAGTAGCGATACGGCGACAAGCCAAGAGACCCAGTACTTC,CASSDTATSQETQYF
TRBJ1-6,few,TRBD1,TRBV18,TGTGCCAGCTCACCAGCAGGGGGCGAAGATTCACCCCTCCACTTT,CASSPAGGEDSPLHF
TRBJ1-2,-,TRBD1,TRBV3-1/TRBV3-2,TGTGCCAGCAGCCAGGACAGGGGTTGGGATAGTGGCTACACCTTC,CASSQDRGWDSGYTF
TRBJ2-1,-,-,TRBV7-9,TGTGCCAGCAGCTTAGAGACAGCCAAGCAGTTCTTC,CASSLETAKQFF
TRBJ1-1,few,-,TRBV5-1,TGCGCCAGCAGAGATGCTAGTCCGAACACTGAAGCTTTCTTT,CASRDASPNTEAFF
TRBJ2-2,-,TRBD2,TRBV7-3,TGTGCCAGCAGCTTTTACCCGGGACTAGCGGAAACCGGGGAGCTGTTTTTT,CASSFYPGLAETGELFF
TRBJ1-2,-,-,TRBV21-1,TGTGCCAGCAGCAAGCCGACAGGTGACTATGGCTACACCTTC,CASSKPTGDYGYTF
TRBJ1-2,few,TRBD1,TRBV2,TGTGCCAGCAGTGAAGTCCTACAGGGGTACAATGGCTACACCTTC,CASSEVLQGYNGYTF
TRBJ2-5,-,-,TRBV9,TGTGCCAGCAGCGTAGATCCAGGGCAGTGGGAGACCCAGTACTTC,CASSVDPGQWETQYF
TRBJ1-2,-,-,TRBV5-4,TGTGCCAGCAGCTGGGGAGGGTGGGGCTACACCTTC,CASSWGGWGYTF
TRBJ1-1,few,-,TRBV9,TGTGCCAGCGCAACAAGGGGGAACACTGAAGCTTTCTTT,CASATRGNTEAFF
TRBJ2-7,-,-,TRBV5-1,TGCGCCAGCCGATCAGGGACACCCCCCTACGAGCAGTACTTC,CASRSGTPPYEQYF
TRBJ2-5,-,TRBD1,TRBV23-1,TGCGCCAGCAGTCAAAGACCGAAACAGGGGATTGCGGAGACCCAGTACTTC,CASSQRPKQGIAETQYF
TRBJ1-2,-,TRBD1,TRBV12-3/TRBV12-4,TGTGCCAGCAGTCCTACAGGGGCCGTCTACACCTTC,CASSPTGAVYTF
TRBJ2-3,-,TRBD1,TRBV11-2,TGTGCCAGCAGCTTTAGGACAGGGTCCACAGATACGCAGTATTTT,CASSFRTGSTDTQYF
TRBJ2-3,-,TRBD2,TRBV9,TGTGCCAGCAGCGTAGTAGGGACTAGCGATATCCCAGATACGCAGTATTTT,CASSVVGTSDIPDTQYF
TRBJ2-7,once,-,TRBV6-1,TGTGCCAGCAGTGAGTGGAGTACCTCGGCCTACGAGCAGTACTTC,CASSEWSTSAYEQYF
TRBJ1-1,-,-,TRBV19,TGTGCCAGTATGGGGGGGACTGAAGCTTTCTTT,CASMGGTEAFF
TRBJ2-7,-,TRBD2,TRBV5-1,TGCGCCAGCAGCTTCCGGGGGGTGAGCTCCTACGAGCAGTACTTC,CASSFRGVSSYEQYF
TRBJ1-5,-,TRBD1,TRBV23-1,TGCGCCAGCAGTCTCTCGACAGGGATGGGCAATCAGCCCCAGCATTTT,CASSLSTGMGNQPQHF
TRBJ2-1,-,TRBD2,TRBV4-3,TGCGCCAGCAGCCAAAGACTAGCGGACTACAATGAGCAGTTCTTC,CASSQRLADYNEQFF
TRBJ2-1,-,TRBD2,TRBV6-1,TGTGCCAGCAGTGAATTAGCGGGCTCCTACAATGAGCAGTTCTTC,CASSELAGSYNEQFF
TRBJ2-7,few,-,TRBV25-1,TGTGCCAGCAGCTCAACCCGACAGGCCTCCTACGAGCAGTACTTC,CASSSTRQASYEQYF
TRBJ2-5,-,TRBD2,TRBV28,TGTGCCAGCAGCTCTAGCGGGGGGGAAGAGACCCAGTACTTC,CASSSSGGEETQYF
TRBJ2-7,few,TRBD2,TRBV6-5,TGTGCCAGCAGGTCCGGGACTAGCAACACCGAGCAGTACTTC,CASRSGTSNTEQYF
TRBJ2-1,-,TRBD2,TRBV15,TGTGCCACCAGCAGAGGGGTAAGCGGGGGAAGCGATGAGCAGTTCTTC,CATSRGVSGGSDEQFF
TRBJ2-2,once,-,TRBV20-1,TGCAGTGCTAGGACCGGGGAGTTGTTTTTT,CSARTGELFF
TRBJ2-3,-,-,TRBV11-2,TGTGCCAGCAGCTGGCAGCGGGGCACAGATACGCAGTATTTT,CASSWQRGTDTQYF
TRBJ1-1,-,TRBD1,TRBV4-1,TGCGCCAGCAGCGGAGCTTTTACGGGACAGGGGAACACTGAAGCTTTCTTT,CASSGAFTGQGNTEAFF
TRBJ2-2,-,-,TRBV11-2,TGTGCCAGCAGCCCCATAAGGGGCCAGAACACCGGGGAGCTGTTTTTT,CASSPIRGQNTGELFF
TRBJ2-7,-,-,TRBV7-8,TGTGCCAGCAGCCTATCCCCAGGCGGGGTCGCCTACGAGCAGTACTTC,CASSLSPGGVAYEQYF